This TCR beta chain emerged from a study of chemoradiotherapy in HPV16-positive cancers. Background on the study: Functional T-cell assays on a couple of HPV16-positive patients' cells defined candidate HPV-specific clones and common TCR motifs. Study-wide findings and caveats: Candidate HPV-specific clones and E7-related TCR motifs grew in tumor during treatment.

Germline-derived CDR1 and CDR2 are LGHNA and YSLEER. J gave up 10 bases and V 3 bases, and 6 bases lay outside the gene matches. The CDR3 runs 15 residues. This clone came up once. The antigen is not known. Method: immunoSEQ multiplex PCR; TCRdb's copy keeps in-frame clones and lacks some. Here the sample spans about 2,200 clones, roughly 69% being singletons. This chain uses TRBV4-3 with TRBJ2-1; 13 bases match TRBD2. The TCR comes from a human donor with HPV-associated anogenital cancer. Sequenced here: tumor tissue, sampled from a patient who underwent chemoradiotherapy. The chain's CDR3 is CASSHTGLAGREQFF. The CDR3 DNA follows: TGCGCCAGCAGCCACACGGGACTAGCGGGAAGGGAGCAGTTCTTC.